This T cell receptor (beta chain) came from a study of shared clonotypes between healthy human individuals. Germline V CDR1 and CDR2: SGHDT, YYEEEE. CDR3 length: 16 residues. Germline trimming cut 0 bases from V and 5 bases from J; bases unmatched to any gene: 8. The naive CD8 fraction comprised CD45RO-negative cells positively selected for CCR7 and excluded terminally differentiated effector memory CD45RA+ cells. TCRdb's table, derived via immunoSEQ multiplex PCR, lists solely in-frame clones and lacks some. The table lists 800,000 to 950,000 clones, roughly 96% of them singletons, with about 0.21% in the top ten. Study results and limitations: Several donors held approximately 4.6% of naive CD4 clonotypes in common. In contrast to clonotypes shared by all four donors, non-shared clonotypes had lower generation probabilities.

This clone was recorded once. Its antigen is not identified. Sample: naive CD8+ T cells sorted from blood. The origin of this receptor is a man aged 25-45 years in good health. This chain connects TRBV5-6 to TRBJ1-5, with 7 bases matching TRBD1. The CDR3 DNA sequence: TGTGCCAGCAGCTTGGCAGGCAGGGGGTTGGATCAGCCCCAGCATTTT. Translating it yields CASSLAGRGLDQPQHF.